This T cell receptor beta chain is drawn from a study of blood T cell repertoires in COVID-19. Study-wide background: PBMCs, B-cell-depleted T cells, or T cells provided the cDNA or gDNA that made up the material.

Measured with immunoSEQ multiplex PCR; TCRdb has only the in-frame clones, and not every one. The table includes a few hundred thousand clones, approximately 86% detected once. Living in 24 US areas, the participants were between roughly 18 and 89 years of age. The CDR3 has 14 amino acids. The trim removed 6 bases at V and 0 bases at J, leaving 2 bases unmatched. The germline V gene has CDR1 LGHDT and CDR2 YNNKEL (reference sequence). This TCR was sampled from a woman aged 40-49 years with acute COVID-19. The sequenced sample was PBMCs or T cells enriched from blood (not recorded which). The J gene is TRBJ1-5, the V gene TRBV3-1 (or the pseudogene TRBV3-2), with 7 bases identical to TRBD1. CDR3 region: CASSHRGSNQPQHF. As DNA, the CDR3 is TGTGCCAGCAGTCACAGGGGTAGCAATCAGCCCCAGCATTTT.